This TCR beta chain emerged from a study of CD8+ T cells in alopecia areata. Study as a whole: Patients in the treated group were given tofacitinib by mouth, 5 to 10 mg twice a day. Tofacitinib treatment spanned 6 to 18 months, with 6 months off drug afterward.

General study results and limits: Many expanded lesional clones persisted in scalp and blood during tofacitinib treatment. Tofacitinib produced a significant decrease in scalp clonality and in expanded CD8+ clones among the top 100.

Treatment reported: oral pan-JAK inhibitor, 5-10 mg twice daily. Trimming took off 6 bases at V and 5 bases at J, with 17 bases between the two ends. This CDR3 comprises 15 residues. Germline V CDR1 and CDR2: MDHEN, SYDVKM. RNA was isolated and reverse transcribed to cDNA, the sequencing template. Clones were sequenced by immunoSEQ multiplex PCR, and TCRdb holds only the in-frame ones, with some missing. The repertoire holds about 200,000 clones, 55% to 70% seen once, with under 7% in the top ten. About this clone itself: What it binds is not known.

The chain links TRBV28 to TRBJ1-5; tentative D call: TRBD1 (5 bases). This receptor was identified in a human donor with alopecia areata. Sequenced here: CD4+ T cells sorted from blood, sampled at week 24, from a patient treated with tofacitinib. In nucleotides, the CDR3 is TGTGCCAGCAGCCAGGACCCGGGAGGGGATCAGCCCCAGCATTTT. Encoded protein: CASSQDPGGDQPQHF.